This paragraph reports one TCR beta chain. The antigen remains unidentified. Germline V gives CDR1 LNHDA, CDR2 SQIVND (reference sequence). The CDR3 totals 17 residues. V shed 2 bases, J shed 1 base, and the junction held 4 bases outside the gene matches. TCRdb keeps only in-frame clones here, not all; method: immunoSEQ multiplex PCR. Among around 150,000 clones listed, around nine tenths were seen once. This sample was included in a study of cytomegalovirus exposure and HLA in healthy donors. About the study: A subsequent analysis stated that the 120 or so validation repertoires were run on the same platform as the roughly 670 first-cohort repertoires.

Notes on the study in general: Subsequent analysis of the roughly 120 validation repertoires found a tendency for first-cohort TCR clusters to co-occur.

The sequence came from a man younger than 30 in good health and CMV-seronegative. V gene TRBV19 combines with J gene TRBJ2-1; the match to TRBD2 covers 11 bases. The sample was PBMCs. This CDR3 is CASSIRLAGGSYNEQFF. The DNA of the CDR3 is TGTGCCAGTAGTATAAGGCTAGCGGGGGGATCCTACAATGAGCAGTTCTTC.